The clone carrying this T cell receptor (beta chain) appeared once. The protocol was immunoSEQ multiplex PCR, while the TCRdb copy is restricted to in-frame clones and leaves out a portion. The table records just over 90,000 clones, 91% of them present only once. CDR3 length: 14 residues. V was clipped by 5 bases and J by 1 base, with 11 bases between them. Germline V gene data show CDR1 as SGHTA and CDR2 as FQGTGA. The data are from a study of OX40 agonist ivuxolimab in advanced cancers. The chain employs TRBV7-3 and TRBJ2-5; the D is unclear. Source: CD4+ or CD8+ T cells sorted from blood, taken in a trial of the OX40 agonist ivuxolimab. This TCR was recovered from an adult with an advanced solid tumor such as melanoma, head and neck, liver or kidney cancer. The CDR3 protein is CASSPSHLQETQYF. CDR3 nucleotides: TGTGCCAGCAGCCCCTCACACCTCCAAGAGACCCAGTACTTC.